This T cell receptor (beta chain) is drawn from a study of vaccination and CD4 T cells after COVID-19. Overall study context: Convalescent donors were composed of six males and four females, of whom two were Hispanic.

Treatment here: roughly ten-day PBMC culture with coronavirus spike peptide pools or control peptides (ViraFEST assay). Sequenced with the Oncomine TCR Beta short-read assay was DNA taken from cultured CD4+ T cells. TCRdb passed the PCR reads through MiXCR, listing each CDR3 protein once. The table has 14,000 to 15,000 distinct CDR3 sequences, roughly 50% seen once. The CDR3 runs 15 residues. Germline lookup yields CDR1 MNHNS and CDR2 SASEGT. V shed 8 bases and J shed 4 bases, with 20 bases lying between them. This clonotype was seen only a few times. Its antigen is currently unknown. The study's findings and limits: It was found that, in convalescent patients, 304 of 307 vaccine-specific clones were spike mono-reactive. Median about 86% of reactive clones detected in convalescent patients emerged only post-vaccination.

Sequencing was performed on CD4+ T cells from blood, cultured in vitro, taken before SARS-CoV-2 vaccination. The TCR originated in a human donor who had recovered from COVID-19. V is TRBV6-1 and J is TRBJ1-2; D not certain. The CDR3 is CASSALLPSFYGYTF. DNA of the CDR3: TGTGCCAGCTCAGCATTGCTGCCTTCCTTCTATGGCTACACCTTC.